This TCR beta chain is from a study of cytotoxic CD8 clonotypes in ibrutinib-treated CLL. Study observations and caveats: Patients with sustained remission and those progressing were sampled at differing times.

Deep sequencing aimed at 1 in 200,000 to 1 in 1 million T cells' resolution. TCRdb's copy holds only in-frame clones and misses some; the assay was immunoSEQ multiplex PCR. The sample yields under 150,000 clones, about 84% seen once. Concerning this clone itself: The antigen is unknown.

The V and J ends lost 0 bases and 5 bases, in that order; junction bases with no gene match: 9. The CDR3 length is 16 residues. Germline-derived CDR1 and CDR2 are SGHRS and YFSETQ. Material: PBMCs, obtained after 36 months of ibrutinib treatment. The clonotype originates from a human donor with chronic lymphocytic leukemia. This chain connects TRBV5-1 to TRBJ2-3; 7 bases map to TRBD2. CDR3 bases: TGCGCCAGCAGCTTGGTATTCGCGGGAGTTGGAGATACGCAGTATTTT. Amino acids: CASSLVFAGVGDTQYF.